The 16 T cell receptor beta chains listed next were all sequenced from one sample in a study of OX40 agonist ivuxolimab in advanced cancers. Assay used: immunoSEQ multiplex PCR; TCRdb lists only in-frame clones, some missing. The sample has fewer than 85,000 clones, 65% to 85% seen once. Sequences were derived from CD4+ or CD8+ T cells sorted from blood, sampled in a trial of the OX40 agonist ivuxolimab. These receptor sequences come from an adult with an advanced solid tumor such as melanoma, head and neck, liver or kidney cancer.

This sequence joins TRBV6-5 and TRBJ1-1; D unclear. Per the germline V gene, CDR1 is MNHEY and CDR2 is SVGAGI. V lost 2 bases to trimming and J lost 8 bases, with 6 bases between them. The CDR3 contains 11 residues. CDR3 bases: TGTGCCAGCAGTTACCTTGAAGAAGCTTTCTTT. This gives the protein CASSYLEEAFF.

The chain joins TRBV5-4 to TRBJ2-1, with 9 bases aligning to TRBD2. V dropped 4 bases and J dropped 2; count of bases not matched to a gene: 7. This CDR3 spans 16 amino acids. Germline V gene lookup returns CDR1 SGHNT and CDR2 YYREEE (reference sequence). CDR3 sequence: CASSPAGGNAYNEQFF. The CDR3 DNA is TGTGCCAGCAGCCCGGCGGGGGGGAACGCCTACAATGAGCAGTTCTTC.

The CDR3 sequence: CASSPMGGGEEAFF. The CDR3 DNA reads TGTGCCAGCAGCCCCATGGGAGGCGGAGAAGAAGCTTTCTTT. The chain employs TRBV6-5 and TRBJ1-1; D not certain. The V gene's germline CDR1 is MNHEY and CDR2 SVGAGI. This CDR3 is built from 14 residues. With 6 bases removed from V and 8 bases from J, the gap between germline ends came to 19 bases.

The J gene is TRBJ1-4, the V gene TRBV6-1; no firm D call. Germline loops: CDR1 MNHNS, CDR2 SASEGT. Trimming took 2 bases from V and 0 from J, leaving 10 bases between them. The CDR3 consists of 16 residues. The CDR3 DNA is TGTGCCAGCAGTGAACGAGTGACTGCAACTAATGAAAAACTGTTTTTT. Translating it yields CASSERVTATNEKLFF.

This clone occurred a few times. This chain uses TRBV4-2 with TRBJ1-2; D gene unclear. Trimming took off 6 bases at V and 6 bases at J, with 17 bases between the two ends. This CDR3 has 14 residues. Germline loops: CDR1 LGHNA, CDR2 YNFKEQ. CDR3 region: CASSDWAGVDGYTF. The CDR3 region has the DNA TGTGCCAGCAGTGACTGGGCGGGCGTAGATGGCTACACCTTC.

A few counts support this clone. V usage is TRBV7-6 and J usage is TRBJ1-5; D remains unclear. Between the trimmed V and J ends, which lost 0 bases and 0 bases, there was a span of 6 bases. Per germline, CDR1 SGHVS and CDR2 FNYEAQ. The CDR3 runs to 15 residues. DNA for the CDR3: TGTGCCAGCAGCTTAGCCGCTAATAGCAATCAGCCCCAGCATTTT. The encoded protein is CASSLAANSNQPQHF.

This clone turned up a few times. The chain combines TRBV28 with TRBJ1-1; D is unresolved. This CDR3 contains 16 residues. Trimming left V 4 bases short and J 1 base short, with 16 bases between. Germline CDR1 reads MDHEN; CDR2 reads SYDVKM. CDR3 coding DNA: TGTGCCAGCAGTTATCCCAGCGGACGGAAGAACACTGAAGCTTTCTTT. Encoded protein: CASSYPSGRKNTEAFF. Based on the CDR3 plus reference TRBV28 and TRBJ1-1, the full variable domain is DVKVTQSSRYLVKRTGEKVFLECVQDMDHENMFWYRQDPGLGLRLIYFSYDVKMKEKGDIPEGYSVSREKKERFSLILESASTNQTSMYLCASSYPSGRKNTEAFFGQGTRLTVV.

V gene TRBV19 combines with J gene TRBJ2-1; D is perhaps TRBD2 (6 bases). Germline V CDR1 and CDR2: LNHDA, SQIVND (reference sequence). The CDR3 extends over 14 amino acids. Trimming stripped 5 bases from V and 0 bases from J, with 8 bases between. The CDR3 sequence: CASSRESSYNEQFF. The CDR3 nucleotides read TGTGCCAGTAGTCGGGAGAGCTCCTACAATGAGCAGTTCTTC.

This clone has only one observation. This chain uses TRBV5-4 with TRBJ2-2; 12 positions agree with TRBD2. The CDR3 is 17 residues long. V shed 3 bases and J 6 bases; nucleotides not matched to a gene: 9. Germline assignment: CDR1 SGHNT and CDR2 YYREEE (reference sequence). The CDR3 region has the DNA TGTGCCAGCAGCTCGGGACTAGCGGGTGGCAGGTCCGGGGAGCTGTTTTTT. It codes for CASSSGLAGGRSGELFF.

V gene TRBV19 combines with J gene TRBJ1-5; D may be TRBD1 (6 bases). The CDR3 spans 17 residues. Germline CDR1 LNHDA, CDR2 SQIVND (reference sequence). V dropped 5 bases and J dropped 0 bases, with 17 bases sitting between them. The CDR3 spells CASSLQGGGGSNQPQHF. The CDR3 nucleotides read TGTGCCAGTAGTCTCCAAGGGGGGGGAGGTAGCAATCAGCCCCAGCATTTT.

V usage is TRBV28 and J usage is TRBJ2-7, with D possibly matching TRBD2 (7 bases). Germline V CDR1 and CDR2: MDHEN, SYDVKM. The length of the CDR3 is 15 residues. The ends were cut back, 4 bases at V and 4 bases at J, with 17 bases in the middle. The DNA of the CDR3 is TGTGCCAGCAGTTCCGCCCTCGGGGGGCTTTACGAGCAGTACGTC. Translating it yields CASSSALGGLYEQYV.

The gene calls are TRBV11-2 and TRBJ1-2, with D possibly matching TRBD1 (5 bases). The CDR3 contains 14 residues. Germline-derived CDR1 and CDR2 are SGHAT and FQNNGV. V was clipped by 1 base and J by 4 bases, with 10 bases between them. This CDR3 reads CASSLGTGVYGYTF. As DNA, the CDR3 is TGTGCCAGCAGCTTAGGGACGGGGGTCTATGGCTACACCTTC.

This clone was recorded only once. The V call is TRBV5-1, the J call TRBJ2-2, with 10 bases that match TRBD2. The CDR3 has 16 residues. Germline assignment: CDR1 SGHRS and CDR2 YFSETQ. Trimming at V came to 4 bases and at J to 2 bases, leaving 5 bases not matched to a gene. The CDR3 loop is CASSLPSGGNTGELFF. The CDR3, as DNA: TGCGCCAGCAGCCTACCTAGCGGGGGAAACACCGGGGAGCTGTTTTTT. Together with reference TRBV5-1 and TRBJ2-2, the CDR3 gives the full variable domain: KAGVTQTPRYLIKTRGQQVTLSCSPISGHRSVSWYQQTPGQGLQFLFEYFSETQRNKGNFPGRFSGRQFSNSRSEMNVSTLELGDSALYLCASSLPSGGNTGELFFGEGSRLTVL.

This clone was counted once. The chain combines TRBV4-2 with TRBJ1-2, with D unclear. CDR1 is LGHNA and CDR2 is YNFKEQ in the germline V gene. V dropped 1 base and J dropped 3 bases, with 12 bases sitting between them. The CDR3 has 15 amino acids. CDR3 in DNA: TGTGCCAGCAGCCAAGTTGGCACGGCCGACTATGGCTACACCTTC. This sequence encodes CASSQVGTADYGYTF.

Only one count was recorded for this clone. The chain carries TRBV29-1 and TRBJ2-3; TRBD2 aligns across 14 bases. Unmatched junction bases numbered 4, after V lost 4 bases and J lost 4 bases. Germline V gene data show CDR1 as SQVTM and CDR2 as ANQGSEA. The CDR3 runs to 15 residues. This CDR3 is CSVVGLAGVPDTQYF. The CDR3 bases are TGCAGCGTTGTGGGACTAGCGGGAGTTCCAGATACGCAGTATTTT.

V gene TRBV28 combines with J gene TRBJ1-4, with D possibly matching TRBD1 (5 bases). CDR3 length: 16 amino acids. Per germline, CDR1 MDHEN and CDR2 SYDVKM. Trimming left V 7 bases short and J 0 bases short, with 15 bases between. CDR3 sequence reads: CASTSTDYTTNEKLFF. The CDR3 bases are TGTGCCAGCACCTCGACAGACTACACAACTAATGAAAAACTGTTTTTT.